This T cell receptor beta chain comes out of a study of OX40 agonist ivuxolimab in advanced cancers. Study-level findings and limits: Still undetermined is the antigen specificity of the expanded peripheral T cells. Relative to CD4+, CD8+ T cells held more expanded clones on average.

TCRdb keeps only in-frame clones here, not all; method: immunoSEQ multiplex PCR. Of 77,000 or so clones detected, around 82% appear once; the ten largest clones hold 5% to 6.5%. Prior autoimmune disease or systemic immunosuppression barred patients. From germline, CDR1 is SGHDT and CDR2 YYEEEE. V was pared by 1 base and J by 2 bases, with 2 bases of the junction left unmatched. This CDR3 spans 16 amino acids. Points on this clone: The antigen remains unidentified.

This TCR was sampled from an adult with an advanced solid tumor such as melanoma, head and neck, liver or kidney cancer. The V call is TRBV5-6, the J call TRBJ2-3, with 12 bases that match TRBD2. This specimen consisted of CD4+ or CD8+ T cells sorted from blood, obtained in a trial of the OX40 agonist ivuxolimab. This chain's CDR3 is CASSLRLAGATDTQYF. CDR3 nucleotides: TGTGCCAGCAGCTTGAGACTAGCGGGGGCCACAGATACGCAGTATTTT. Filled out from reference TRBV5-6 and TRBJ2-3, the complete variable domain reads DAGVTQSPTHLIKTRGQQVTLRCSPKSGHDTVSWYQQALGQGPQFIFQYYEEEERQRGNFPDRFSGHQFPNYSSELNVNALLLGDSALYLCASSLRLAGATDTQYFGPGTRLTVL.